Shown below are 21 T cell receptor beta chains from a single sample sequenced in a study of cytomegalovirus exposure and HLA in healthy donors. Primers: 60 Vbeta forward and 13 Jbeta reverse. Method: immunoSEQ multiplex PCR; TCRdb's copy keeps in-frame clones and lacks some. The sample holds 170,000 or so clones; 75% to 85% are singletons and the top ten take under 0.75%. Sequences were obtained from PBMCs. The source of these receptors is a boy under 18 in good health and CMV-seronegative.

This rearrangement joins TRBV7-8 to TRBJ1-1; no definite D call. This CDR3 spans 13 amino acids. From germline, CDR1 is SGHVS and CDR2 FQNEAQ. V was cut by 4 bases and J by 1 base, with 7 bases left in between. The CDR3 spells CASSSDKNTEAFF. CDR3 DNA: TGTGCCAGCAGCTCAGACAAGAACACTGAAGCTTTCTTT. Variable domain in full (rest from reference TRBV7-8 and TRBJ1-1): GAGVSQSPRYKVAKRGQDVALRCDPISGHVSLFWYQQALGQGPEFLTYFQNEAQLDKSGLPSDRFFAERPEGSVSTLKIQRTQQEDSAVYLCASSSDKNTEAFFGQGTRLTVV.

The rearrangement uses TRBV6-1 and TRBJ1-5, with D possibly matching TRBD1 (5 bases). Looked up from germline, CDR1 is MNHNS and CDR2 is SASEGT. Trimming removed 3 bases from V and 6 bases from J, with 12 bases in between. The CDR3 runs 14 residues. The CDR3 coding sequence is TGTGCCAGCAGTGAGGTTTGGGGGGGTCAGCCCCAGCATTTT. The encoded protein is CASSEVWGGQPQHF.

This clone has only a few counts. The chain uses TRBV5-1 and TRBJ1-1; TRBD1 aligns across 8 bases. The CDR3 spans 14 residues. Trimming cost V 4 bases and J 0 bases; bases outside gene matches: 2. The germline CDR1 and CDR2 sequences are SGHRS and YFSETQ. The chain's CDR3 is CASSTQGVNTEAFF. CDR3 nucleotide sequence: TGCGCCAGCAGCACACAGGGGGTGAACACTGAAGCTTTCTTT.

This chain joins TRBV7-8 and TRBJ2-2, with 8 nucleotides matching TRBD1. The CDR3 runs 14 residues. Trimming took 3 bases from V and 6 from J; bases not matched to a gene: 3. CDR1 is SGHVS, CDR2 FQNEAQ, per germline. CDR3 loop: CASSLDRVSGELFF. CDR3 DNA sequence: TGTGCCAGCAGCTTGGACAGGGTCTCCGGGGAGCTGTTTTTT.

The chain has TRBV18 and TRBJ1-2, with 7 bases lining up with TRBD1. The CDR3 has 14 residues. Trimming at V came to 4 bases and at J to 4 bases, leaving 6 bases not matched to a gene. Looked up from germline, CDR1 is KGHSH and CDR2 is LQKENI. The CDR3 DNA sequence: TGTGCCAGCTCACTAAGGGACAGTACCTATGGCTACACCTTC. It codes for CASSLRDSTYGYTF.

The J gene is TRBJ2-5, the V gene TRBV5-4; D might be TRBD2 (6 bases). Gene TRBJ2-7 matches the end of the DNA better, so the J call may be wrong. CDR3 length: 15 amino acids. The germline V gene has CDR1 SGHNT and CDR2 YYREEE (reference sequence). The CDR3 reads CASSVGGARSYEQYF. CDR3 bases: TGTGCCAGCAGCGTTGGAGGGGCGCGGTCCTACGAGCAGTACTTC.

This clone was picked up a small number of times. The chain links TRBV5-4 to TRBJ2-7; TRBD1 matches 7 bases. CDR1 and CDR2 from the germline V gene are SGHNT and YYREEE (reference sequence). V was clipped by 1 base and J by 0 bases; unmatched bases: 4. The CDR3 is 15 residues long. The CDR3 spells CASSLSGGSSYEQYF. In DNA, the CDR3 is TGTGCCAGCAGCTTGTCAGGGGGAAGCTCCTACGAGCAGTACTTC.

The rearrangement links TRBV4-1 to TRBJ1-2; TRBD1 matches 8 bases. The germline V gene has CDR1 MGHRA and CDR2 YSYEKL. The trim removed 2 bases at V and 0 bases at J, leaving 14 bases unmatched. CDR3 length: 19 amino acids. CDR3 loop: CASSQLRGRRSGANYGYTF. The CDR3 DNA reads as TGCGCCAGCAGCCAACTCAGGGGGCGCAGGTCGGGAGCTAACTATGGCTACACCTTC.

The rearrangement links TRBV6-5 to TRBJ2-1, with a tentative D call TRBD1 (5 bases). This CDR3 contains 14 residues. Trimming removed 6 bases at V and 6 bases at J, with 15 bases between. Germline V gene lookup returns CDR1 MNHEY and CDR2 SVGAGI. CDR3 nucleotides: TGTGCCAGCAGCCCGATTGGGGCCTTCAATGAGCAGTTCTTC. Residues: CASSPIGAFNEQFF.

The V and J genes are TRBV6-6 and TRBJ1-5; TRBD1 matches 7 bases. The CDR3 is 13 residues long. The V gene's germline CDR1 is MNHNY and CDR2 SVGAGI (reference sequence). With 6 bases clipped from V and 4 bases from J, the junction kept 3 bases outside the gene matches. CDR3 DNA sequence: TGTGCCAGCAGAAAGGACAGGAATCAGCCCCAGCATTTT. Translation: CASRKDRNQPQHF.

V is TRBV23-1 and J is TRBJ2-3; D is undetermined. TRBV23-1 is filed as an ORF, its function uncertain. The CDR3 has 16 residues. V was pared by 0 bases and J by 0 bases, with 10 bases between. CDR3 bases: TGCGCCAGCAGTCAATCTGGAGCGCCTAGCACAGATACGCAGTATTTT. It translates to CASSQSGAPSTDTQYF.

This clone has just a few counts. The rearrangement joins TRBV6-6 to TRBJ1-6, with D possibly being TRBD1 (5 bases). The germline V gene has CDR1 MNHNY and CDR2 SVGAGI (reference sequence). CDR3 size: 13 residues. The V end lost 2 bases, the J end lost 8 bases, and 7 bases lay between the germline ends. The CDR3 bases are TGTGCCAGCAGTTACGTAGGGGATTCACCCCTCCACTTT. It specifies CASSYVGDSPLHF.

This clone was detected only a few times. The genes are TRBV10-3 and TRBJ2-5; TRBD1 agrees at 8 bases. V shed 8 bases and J 4 bases; nucleotides not matched to a gene: 3. The CDR3 spans 12 residues. Germline CDR1 and CDR2: ENHRY and SYGVKD. The CDR3 nucleotides are TGTGCCATCGGCGGGACAGGAGAGACCCAGTACTTC. Amino acids: CAIGGTGETQYF.

The chain is built from TRBV7-2 and TRBJ2-7, with TRBD2 matching 8 bases. The ends lost 3 bases at V and 0 bases at J; junction bases unmatched: 10. This CDR3 has 17 residues. Germline CDR1 and CDR2: SGHTA and FQGNSA. The CDR3 DNA reads as TGTGCCAGCAGCTTGGAGCCGGGGGGGCATAGCTCCTACGAGCAGTACTTC. Translating it yields CASSLEPGGHSSYEQYF.

This clone showed up just once. The chain carries TRBV30 and TRBJ2-1, with 8 positions matching TRBD1. CDR1 is GTSNPN, CDR2 SVGIG, per germline (reference sequence). This CDR3 spans 13 amino acids. Trimming at V came to 7 bases and at J to 7 bases, leaving 9 bases not matched to a gene. In nucleotides, the CDR3 is TGTGCCTCGCTTACAGGGGGGAAGAATGAGCAGTTCTTC. It encodes CASLTGGKNEQFF.

The rearrangement links TRBV25-1 to TRBJ1-1; maybe TRBD1 (5 bases). Between the trimmed V and J ends, which lost 8 bases and 4 bases, there was a span of 14 bases. CDR3 length equals 13 residues. Looked up from germline, CDR1 is MGHDK and CDR2 is SYGVNS. The CDR3 sequence is CASLGEGGTEAFF. Written as DNA, the CDR3 is TGTGCCAGCCTAGGGGAGGGTGGCACTGAAGCTTTCTTT.

V and J are TRBV7-2 and TRBJ2-1; 7 bases are shared with TRBD2. The CDR3 is 17 residues long. Germline V lookup: CDR1 SGHTA, CDR2 FQGNSA. The V gene end was trimmed by 0 bases and the J gene end by 6 bases; junction bases not matched to a gene: 11. The CDR3 protein is CASSLAGGSGALNEQFF. CDR3 sequence (DNA): TGTGCCAGCAGCTTAGCCGGCGGGAGTGGGGCCCTCAATGAGCAGTTCTTC.

This chain connects TRBV7-9 to TRBJ1-1; D remains ambiguous. Germline values: CDR1 SEHNR, CDR2 FQNEAQ (reference sequence). This CDR3 region has 16 residues. The V end was cut by 1 base, the J end by 4 bases, with 16 bases between. CDR3 DNA sequence: TGTGCCAGCAGCTTAGTAGTGATCCCCTCGGGCACTGAAGCTTTCTTT. Its protein product is CASSLVVIPSGTEAFF. The full variable domain, in which reference TRBV7-9 and TRBJ1-1 provide the parts outside the CDR3, is DTGVSQNPRHKITKRGQNVTFRCDPISEHNRLYWYRQTLGQGPEFLTYFQNEAQLEKSRLLSDRFSAERPKGSFSTLEIQRTEQGDSAMYLCASSLVVIPSGTEAFFGQGTRLTVV.

This clone has more than one count but fewer than ten. The V call is TRBV11-2, the J call TRBJ1-6; the D gene is possibly TRBD1 (5 bases). The V gene lost 6 bases and the J gene lost 3 bases, with 12 bases spanning the gap. The CDR3 covers 15 residues. Per the germline V gene, CDR1 is SGHAT and CDR2 is FQNNGV. The CDR3 loop is CASRPDNLYNSPLHF. The CDR3 DNA reads as TGTGCCAGCAGGCCGGACAACCTCTATAATTCACCCCTCCACTTT.

This sequence joins TRBV25-1 and TRBJ2-5; 11 bases align to TRBD2. CDR1 is MGHDK and CDR2 is SYGVNS in the germline V gene. With 4 bases clipped from V and 5 bases from J, the junction kept 6 bases outside the gene matches. The CDR3 extends over 15 amino acids. CDR3 DNA: TGTGCCAGCAGTGGTCAGACTAGCGGGGATGAGACCCAGTACTTC. This translates into CASSGQTSGDETQYF.

The chain combines TRBV30 with TRBJ1-5, with D possibly being TRBD1 (5 bases). Germline V gene lookup returns CDR1 GTSNPN and CDR2 SVGIG (reference sequence). V was clipped by 0 bases and J by 1 base, with 7 bases between them. This CDR3 region has 14 residues. In DNA form, the CDR3 reads TGTGCCTGGAGTGTTGCAGGGAGCAATCAGCCCCAGCATTTT. Translation gives CAWSVAGSNQPQHF.